Each of the 27 T cell receptor beta chains below was sequenced from the same sample in a study of blood T cell repertoires in COVID-19. Only in-frame clones appear in the TCRdb table, and some are missing; sequencing was by immunoSEQ multiplex PCR. The sample yields roughly 220,000 clones, approximately 90% seen once. Sequencing was performed on PBMCs or T cells enriched from blood (not recorded which). All receptors come from a woman younger than 35 in a cohort exposed to, infected with or recovered from COVID-19 (not recorded which).

The CDR3 loop reads CASSAELAGVATGELFF. CDR3 coding DNA: TGTGCCAGCAGCGCAGAACTAGCGGGAGTTGCCACCGGGGAGCTGTTTTTT. The chain carries TRBV9 and TRBJ2-2, with 11 bases matching TRBD2. Germline CDR1 SGDLS, CDR2 YYNGEE. This CDR3 comprises 17 residues. V lost 3 bases to trimming and J lost 4 bases; unmatched junction nucleotides: 8.

This rearrangement joins TRBV7-9 to TRBJ2-7; 8 nucleotides agree with TRBD1. With 5 bases clipped from V and 0 bases from J, the junction kept 6 bases outside the gene matches. The germline gives CDR1 SEHNR, CDR2 FQNEAQ (reference sequence). The CDR3 contains 15 residues. The CDR3 coding sequence is TGTGCCAGCAGCCTGAGGACAGGGAGCTCCTACGAGCAGTACTTC. Protein sequence: CASSLRTGSSYEQYF.

The rearrangement links TRBV14 to TRBJ1-4; 9 bases line up with TRBD1. V gave up 4 bases and J gave up 6 bases; unmatched junction bases: 6. Germline V gives CDR1 SGHDN, CDR2 FVKESK. CDR3 length: 15 amino acids. The CDR3 nucleotides read TGTGCCAGCAGCCTAAACCGGGACAGGGATGAAAAACTGTTTTTT. This codes for CASSLNRDRDEKLFF.

J is TRBJ1-1 and V is TRBV5-8; D gene ambiguous. The CDR3 contains 13 residues. The germline V and J ends were trimmed by 2 bases and 1 base, with 6 bases remaining between them. Germline CDR1 reads SGHTS; CDR2 reads YDEGEE. The CDR3 spells CASSFGRNTEAFF. CDR3 coding DNA: TGTGCCAGCAGCTTTGGTAGGAACACTGAAGCTTTCTTT.

By share, this clone ranks as medium-sized (0.01 to 0.1%). V usage is TRBV29-1 and J usage is TRBJ2-3; 10 nucleotides line up with TRBD2. CDR1 and CDR2 from the germline V gene are SQVTM and ANQGSEA. The length of the CDR3 is 14 residues. V gave up 2 bases and J gave up 6 bases; unmatched junction bases: 5. The CDR3 region has the DNA TGCAGCGTTGAAATTAGCGGGAGGTTGGATACGCAGTATTTT. Its protein product is CSVEISGRLDTQYF.

The chain links TRBV7-8 to TRBJ1-1; D not certain. The CDR3 loop spans 17 amino acids. Trimming shortened V by 4 bases and J by 0 bases, and 18 bases separated the two germline ends. The V gene's germline CDR1 is SGHVS and CDR2 FQNEAQ. The CDR3 DNA is TGTGCCAGCAGCTCAGAGGCGTGGGAGGCGATGAACACTGAAGCTTTCTTT. As protein: CASSSEAWEAMNTEAFF.

The rearrangement joins TRBV9 to TRBJ1-4; 8 bases fit TRBD1. The junction had 4 bases not matched to a gene; V was cut back by 3 bases and J by 6 bases. The CDR3 extends over 14 amino acids. Germline values: CDR1 SGDLS, CDR2 YYNGEE. The CDR3 DNA sequence: TGTGCCAGCAGCGCTCCAGGGGGCGATGAAAAACTGTTTTTT. This sequence encodes CASSAPGGDEKLFF.

This chain joins TRBV4-1 and TRBJ2-3; D possibly corresponds to TRBD1 (5 bases). This CDR3 has 15 amino acids. Per germline, CDR1 MGHRA and CDR2 YSYEKL. The ends were cut back, 1 base at V and 2 bases at J, with 10 bases in the middle. The CDR3: CASSQGWGDTDTQYF. The CDR3 bases are TGCGCCAGCAGCCAAGGTTGGGGCGACACAGATACGCAGTATTTT.

The rearrangement links TRBV15 to TRBJ2-3; the match to TRBD2 covers 11 bases. Trimming removed 6 bases from V and 2 bases from J; junction bases left unmatched: 4. The CDR3 spans 15 residues. Germline V gene sequence: CDR1 LNHNV, CDR2 YYDKDF (reference sequence). CDR3 residues: CATRTSGINTDTQYF. The CDR3 DNA follows: TGTGCCACCAGGACTAGCGGGATAAACACAGATACGCAGTATTTT.

The rearrangement uses TRBV7-4 and TRBJ2-7, with D possibly matching TRBD2 (6 bases). Germline lookup yields CDR1 SGHVT and CDR2 SQSDAQ. There are 18 residues in the CDR3. The V and J ends lost 7 bases and 3 bases respectively, with 28 bases between them. The CDR3 DNA reads TGTGCCAGCACCCTAGGGTCCCCCCGGACTACTCTCGACTACGAGCAGTACTTC. It translates to CASTLGSPRTTLDYEQYF.

The sample holds one count of this clone. This chain joins TRBV16 and TRBJ2-6, with D unclear. Trimming shortened V by 3 bases and J by 2 bases, and 8 bases separated the two germline ends. The CDR3 consists of 15 residues. The germline gives CDR1 KGHSY, CDR2 FQNENV. The CDR3 sequence: CASSQVRTGANVLTF. CDR3 DNA: TGTGCCAGCAGCCAGGTCAGGACTGGGGCCAACGTCCTGACTTTC.

The chain combines TRBV28 with TRBJ2-1; 10 nucleotides line up with TRBD2. CDR1 MDHEN and CDR2 SYDVKM come from the germline V gene. The CDR3 sequence is 16 residues long. The trim removed 4 bases at V and 6 bases at J, leaving 9 bases unmatched. In DNA, the CDR3 is TGTGCCAGCAGTTCAAGCGGGGGGGCGGGTTTCAATGAGCAGTTCTTC. Translating it yields CASSSSGGAGFNEQFF.

The J gene is TRBJ2-3, the V gene TRBV7-6; D possibly corresponds to TRBD2 (7 bases). The CDR3 sequence is 14 residues long. Germline CDR1 reads SGHVS; CDR2 reads FNYEAQ. CDR3 loop: CAEREDSHTDTQYF. The DNA of the CDR3 is TGTGCGGAACGGGAGGACAGCCACACAGATACGCAGTATTTT.

The gene calls are TRBV3-1 (or the pseudogene TRBV3-2) and TRBJ2-1; the D gene is possibly TRBD1 (5 bases). V lost 4 bases and J lost 6, with 13 bases in between. This CDR3 has 14 amino acids. Germline V lookup: CDR1 LGHDT, CDR2 YNNKEL (reference sequence). CDR3 DNA: TGTGCCAGCAGCCGGCCGCAGGGCACCAATGAGCAGTTCTTC. Its protein is CASSRPQGTNEQFF.

CDR3 region: CASSRLGTGNTGELFF. The DNA for the CDR3 is TGTGCCAGCAGTCGTCTGGGGACAGGGAACACCGGGGAGCTGTTTTTT. The genes are TRBV11-2 and TRBJ2-2; 8 positions agree with TRBD1. The CDR3 has 16 residues. The germline V gene has CDR1 SGHAT and CDR2 FQNNGV. The trim removed 6 bases at V and 1 base at J, leaving 7 bases unmatched.

The chain employs TRBV11-3 and TRBJ2-1; 9 nucleotides agree with TRBD2. With V trimmed by 1 base and J by 5 bases, 3 bases remained unmatched. Germline CDR1 SGHNT, CDR2 YENEEA. The CDR3 sequence is 15 residues long. The CDR3 bases are TGTGCCAGCAGCTTAGTAGCGGGGGCCCACAATGAGCAGTTCTTC. Translated, it gives CASSLVAGAHNEQFF.

The chain recombines TRBV5-1 with TRBJ2-5; 11 bases agree with TRBD1. This CDR3 is 15 amino acids long. Trimming took 2 bases from V and 5 from J; bases not matched to a gene: 5. The germline V gene has CDR1 SGHRS and CDR2 YFSETQ. The CDR3 sequence is CASSLGQGAVETQYF. DNA of the CDR3: TGCGCCAGCAGCTTAGGACAGGGGGCTGTCGAGACCCAGTACTTC. Together with reference TRBV5-1 and TRBJ2-5, the CDR3 gives the full variable domain: KAGVTQTPRYLIKTRGQQVTLSCSPISGHRSVSWYQQTPGQGLQFLFEYFSETQRNKGNFPGRFSGRQFSNSRSEMNVSTLELGDSALYLCASSLGQGAVETQYFGPGTRLLVL.

The chain joins TRBV10-1 to TRBJ2-1; D perhaps matches TRBD1 (6 bases). This CDR3 has 17 residues. Trimming stripped 3 bases from V and 2 bases from J, with 17 bases between. Germline V gives CDR1 WNHNN, CDR2 SYGVQD (reference sequence). CDR3 in DNA: TGCGCCAGCAGTGACAACAATGAGGGGGATACCTACAATGAGCAGTTCTTC. This sequence encodes CASSDNNEGDTYNEQFF.

The chain couples TRBV12-3 or TRBV12-4 to TRBJ1-5, with D unclear. Trimming shortened V by 6 bases and J by 2 bases, and 8 bases separated the two germline ends. CDR3 length: 13 amino acids. The CDR3 reads CASRAEGNQPQHF. The CDR3 DNA is TGTGCCAGCAGGGCCGAGGGCAATCAGCCCCAGCATTTT.

The chain joins TRBV30 to TRBJ1-5; 10 nucleotides align to TRBD1. This CDR3 is built from 17 residues. V shed 5 bases and J 2 bases; nucleotides not matched to a gene: 12. Germline loops: CDR1 GTSNPN, CDR2 SVGIG (reference sequence). CDR3 loop: CAWDRDRGLSGNQPQHF. The CDR3 region has the DNA TGTGCCTGGGACCGGGACAGGGGTTTATCGGGCAATCAGCCCCAGCATTTT.

This clone was seen just once. One end of the junction does not line up with germline, which may come from a read error. This chain connects TRBV7-9 to TRBJ2-7; a weak D match, TRBD1 (6 bases). Germline CDR1 SEHNR, CDR2 FQNEAQ (reference sequence). This CDR3 is 12 amino acids long. CDR3 in DNA: TGTGCCAGCAGCTTAACAACGAGGGGACAAACTTTC. The encoded protein is CASSLTTRGQTF.

This chain uses TRBV2 with TRBJ1-1; 7 bases map to TRBD1. Germline V gives CDR1 SNHLY, CDR2 FYNNEI. Trimming took 10 bases from V and 8 from J; bases not matched to a gene: 13. This CDR3 is built from 13 residues. CDR3 bases: TGTGCCACCCTAAAGGAGGGGGCAGGGGAAGCTTTCTTT. Protein sequence: CATLKEGAGEAFF.

The chain is built from TRBV2 and TRBJ2-1, with TRBD2 identical over 11 bases. Germline V lookup: CDR1 SNHLY, CDR2 FYNNEI. CDR3 size: 14 residues. Unmatched junction bases numbered 4, after V lost 6 bases and J lost 6 bases. The CDR3 loop reads CASSRLAGTNEQFF. DNA of the CDR3: TGTGCCAGCAGCCGACTAGCGGGAACCAATGAGCAGTTCTTC.

The V gene is TRBV11-3, the J gene TRBJ1-6; D unclear. Trimming cost V 4 bases and J 6 bases, with 13 bases left between them. The length of the CDR3 is 15 residues. CDR1 SGHNT and CDR2 YENEEA come from the germline V gene. The CDR3 DNA follows: TGTGCCAGCAGCTCACCCAGAATTATTAATTCACCCCTCCACTTT. Protein product: CASSSPRIINSPLHF.

This clone appeared once. The identical CDR3 is also encoded by other nucleotide sequences in the sample. The rearrangement links TRBV5-1 to TRBJ1-5; D might be TRBD1 (5 bases). The CDR3 length is 14 residues. Per the germline V gene, CDR1 is SGHRS and CDR2 is YFSETQ. V was shortened by 0 bases and J by 7 bases, with 11 bases between the two germline ends. The CDR3 DNA sequence: TGCGCCAGCAGCTTGGGCCAGGGTGACCAGCCCCAGCATTTT. The encoded protein is CASSLGQGDQPQHF. The full variable domain, rest sourced from reference TRBV5-1 and TRBJ1-5, is KAGVTQTPRYLIKTRGQQVTLSCSPISGHRSVSWYQQTPGQGLQFLFEYFSETQRNKGNFPGRFSGRQFSNSRSEMNVSTLELGDSALYLCASSLGQGDQPQHFGDGTRLSIL.

J is TRBJ2-2 and V is TRBV9, with TRBD2 matching 12 bases. Trimming removed 4 bases from V and 1 base from J; junction bases left unmatched: 5. Germline V gene sequence: CDR1 SGDLS, CDR2 YYNGEE. This CDR3 contains 17 residues. DNA of the CDR3: TGTGCCAGCAGCTTGGGGACTAGCGGGCTGAACACCGGGGAGCTGTTTTTT. Translation: CASSLGTSGLNTGELFF. The whole variable domain, filled in from reference TRBV9 and TRBJ2-2, reads DSGVTQTPKHLITATGQRVTLRCSPRSGDLSVYWYQQSLDQGLQFLIQYYNGEERAKGNILERFSAQQFPDLHSELNLSSLELGDSALYFCASSLGTSGLNTGELFFGEGSRLTVL.

The V gene is TRBV14, the J gene TRBJ2-7; tentatively, D is TRBD2 (7 bases). Germline lookup yields CDR1 SGHDN and CDR2 FVKESK. The CDR3 covers 16 residues. Trimming cost V 2 bases and J 5 bases, with 19 bases left between them. This CDR3 reads CASSQLQGGGQHEQYF. The CDR3 nucleotides read TGTGCCAGCAGCCAACTGCAGGGAGGGGGGCAACACGAGCAGTACTTC.